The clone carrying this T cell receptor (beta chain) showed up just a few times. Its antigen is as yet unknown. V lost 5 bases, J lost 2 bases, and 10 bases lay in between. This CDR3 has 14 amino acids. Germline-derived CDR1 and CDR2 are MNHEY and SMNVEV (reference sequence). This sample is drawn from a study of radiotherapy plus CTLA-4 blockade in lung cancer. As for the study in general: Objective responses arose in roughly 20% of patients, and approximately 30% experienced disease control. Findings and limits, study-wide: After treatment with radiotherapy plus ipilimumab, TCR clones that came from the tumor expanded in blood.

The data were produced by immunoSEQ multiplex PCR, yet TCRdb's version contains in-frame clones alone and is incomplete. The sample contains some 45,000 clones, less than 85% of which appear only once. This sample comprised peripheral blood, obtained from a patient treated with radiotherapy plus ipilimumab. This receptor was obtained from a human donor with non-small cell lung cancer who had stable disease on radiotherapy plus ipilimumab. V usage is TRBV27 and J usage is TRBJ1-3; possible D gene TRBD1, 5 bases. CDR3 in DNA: TGTGCCAGCAGTGGGGGTCGAACTGGAAACACCATATATTTT. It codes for CASSGGRTGNTIYF.